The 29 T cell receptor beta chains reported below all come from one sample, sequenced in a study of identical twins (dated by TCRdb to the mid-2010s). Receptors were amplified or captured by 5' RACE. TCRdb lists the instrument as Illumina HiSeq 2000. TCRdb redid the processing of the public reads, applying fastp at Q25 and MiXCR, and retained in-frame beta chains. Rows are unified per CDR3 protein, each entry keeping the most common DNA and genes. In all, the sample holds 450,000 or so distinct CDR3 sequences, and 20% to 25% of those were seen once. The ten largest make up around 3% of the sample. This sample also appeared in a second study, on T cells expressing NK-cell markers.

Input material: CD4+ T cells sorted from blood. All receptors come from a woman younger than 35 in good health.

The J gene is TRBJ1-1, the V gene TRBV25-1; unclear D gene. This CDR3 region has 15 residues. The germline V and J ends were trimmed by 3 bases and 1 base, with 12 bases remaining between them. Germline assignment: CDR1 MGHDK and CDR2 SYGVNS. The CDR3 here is CASSDGSPWNTEAFF. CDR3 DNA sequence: TGTGCCAGCAGTGACGGGTCTCCCTGGAACACTGAAGCTTTCTTT.

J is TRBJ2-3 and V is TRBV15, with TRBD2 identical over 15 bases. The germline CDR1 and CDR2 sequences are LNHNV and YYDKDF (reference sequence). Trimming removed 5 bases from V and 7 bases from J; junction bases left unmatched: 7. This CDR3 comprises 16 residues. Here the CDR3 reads CATSHGLAGGPHTQYF. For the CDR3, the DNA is TGTGCCACCAGCCACGGACTAGCGGGAGGGCCTCATACGCAGTATTTT.

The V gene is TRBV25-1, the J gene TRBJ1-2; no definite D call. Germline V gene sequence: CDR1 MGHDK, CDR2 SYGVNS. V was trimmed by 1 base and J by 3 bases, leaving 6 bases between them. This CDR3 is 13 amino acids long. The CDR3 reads CASSESADYGYTF. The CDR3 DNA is TGTGCCAGCAGTGAATCGGCGGACTATGGCTACACCTTC.

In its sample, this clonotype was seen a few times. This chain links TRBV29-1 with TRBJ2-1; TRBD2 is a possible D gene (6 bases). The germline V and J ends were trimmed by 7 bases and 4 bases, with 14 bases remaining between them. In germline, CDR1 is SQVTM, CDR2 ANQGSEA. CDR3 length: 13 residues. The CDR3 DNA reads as TGCAGCGACGTCTTTGGGGGGTACAATGAGCAGTTCTTC. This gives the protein CSDVFGGYNEQFF.

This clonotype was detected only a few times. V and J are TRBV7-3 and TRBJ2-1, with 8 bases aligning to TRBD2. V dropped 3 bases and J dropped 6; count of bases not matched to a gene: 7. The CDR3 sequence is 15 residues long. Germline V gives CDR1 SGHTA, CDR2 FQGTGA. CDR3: CASSLRGAGGNEQFF. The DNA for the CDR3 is TGTGCCAGCAGCTTGCGGGGGGCGGGAGGCAATGAGCAGTTCTTC.

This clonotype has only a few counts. The CDR3, as DNA: TGTGCCAGCAGCTTCGGGAGGGACACTGAAGCTTTCTTT. Translation gives CASSFGRDTEAFF. The V and J genes are TRBV7-9 and TRBJ1-1; D call uncertain. The length of the CDR3 is 13 residues. V was pared by 3 bases and J by 3 bases, with 8 bases between. The germline CDR1 and CDR2 sequences are SEHNR and FQNEAQ (reference sequence).

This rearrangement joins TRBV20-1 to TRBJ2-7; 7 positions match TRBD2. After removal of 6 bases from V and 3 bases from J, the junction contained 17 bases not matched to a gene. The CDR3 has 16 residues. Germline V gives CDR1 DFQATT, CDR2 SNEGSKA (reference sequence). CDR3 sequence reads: CSASDHLSGRFYEQYF. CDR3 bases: TGCAGTGCCAGCGACCACCTTAGCGGGCGTTTCTACGAGCAGTACTTC.

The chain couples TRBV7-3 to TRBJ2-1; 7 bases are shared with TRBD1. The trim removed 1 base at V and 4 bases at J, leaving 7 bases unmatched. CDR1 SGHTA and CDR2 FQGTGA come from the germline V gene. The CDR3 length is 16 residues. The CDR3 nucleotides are TGTGCCAGCAGCTTAAAGCGACAGGGTGAATACAATGAGCAGTTCTTC. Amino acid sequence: CASSLKRQGEYNEQFF.

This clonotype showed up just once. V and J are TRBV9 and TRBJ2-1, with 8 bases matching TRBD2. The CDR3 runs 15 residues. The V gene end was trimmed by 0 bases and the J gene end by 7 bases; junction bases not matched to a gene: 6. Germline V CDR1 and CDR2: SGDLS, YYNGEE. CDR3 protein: CASSVASGSPNEQFF. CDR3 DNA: TGTGCCAGCAGCGTAGCCAGCGGGAGTCCTAATGAGCAGTTCTTC. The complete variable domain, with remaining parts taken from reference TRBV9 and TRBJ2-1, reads DSGVTQTPKHLITATGQRVTLRCSPRSGDLSVYWYQQSLDQGLQFLIQYYNGEERAKGNILERFSAQQFPDLHSELNLSSLELGDSALYFCASSVASGSPNEQFFGPGTRLTVL.

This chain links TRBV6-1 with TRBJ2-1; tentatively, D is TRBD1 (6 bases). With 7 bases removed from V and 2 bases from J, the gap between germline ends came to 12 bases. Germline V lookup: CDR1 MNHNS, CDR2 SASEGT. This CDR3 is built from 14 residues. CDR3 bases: TGTGCCAGCAAGAAAGGGGGTACCTACAATGAGCAGTTCTTC. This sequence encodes CASKKGGTYNEQFF.

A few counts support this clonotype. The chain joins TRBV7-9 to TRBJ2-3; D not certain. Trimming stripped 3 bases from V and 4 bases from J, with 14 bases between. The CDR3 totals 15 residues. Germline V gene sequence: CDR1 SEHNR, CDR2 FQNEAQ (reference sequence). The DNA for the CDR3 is TGTGCCAGCAGCTTGGCCCTCGTGTGGGCAGATACGCAGTATTTT. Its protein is CASSLALVWADTQYF.

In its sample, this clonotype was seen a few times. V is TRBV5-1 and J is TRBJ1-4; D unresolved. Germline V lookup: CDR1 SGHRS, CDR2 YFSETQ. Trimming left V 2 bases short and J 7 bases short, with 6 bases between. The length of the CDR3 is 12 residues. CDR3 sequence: CASSFVGEKLFF. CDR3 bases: TGCGCCAGCAGCTTTGTCGGTGAAAAACTGTTTTTT. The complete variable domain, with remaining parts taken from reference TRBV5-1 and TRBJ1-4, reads KAGVTQTPRYLIKTRGQQVTLSCSPISGHRSVSWYQQTPGQGLQFLFEYFSETQRNKGNFPGRFSGRQFSNSRSEMNVSTLELGDSALYLCASSFVGEKLFFGSGTQLSVL.

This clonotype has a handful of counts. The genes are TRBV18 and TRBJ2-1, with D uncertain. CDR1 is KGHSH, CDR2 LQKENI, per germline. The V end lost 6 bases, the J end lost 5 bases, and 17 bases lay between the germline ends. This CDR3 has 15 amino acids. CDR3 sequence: CASSPVSLRNNEQFF. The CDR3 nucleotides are TGTGCCAGCTCTCCGGTTTCCCTAAGGAACAATGAGCAGTTCTTC. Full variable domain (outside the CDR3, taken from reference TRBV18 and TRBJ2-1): NAGVMQNPRHLVRRRGQEARLRCSPMKGHSHVYWYRQLPEEGLKFMVYLQKENIIDESGMPKERFSAEFPKEGPSILRIQQVVRGDSAAYFCASSPVSLRNNEQFFGPGTRLTVL.

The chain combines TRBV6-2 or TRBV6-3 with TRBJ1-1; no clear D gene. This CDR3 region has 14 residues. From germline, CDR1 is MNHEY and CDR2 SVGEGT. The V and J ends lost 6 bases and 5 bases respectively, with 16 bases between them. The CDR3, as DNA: TGTGCCAGCAGACTTGTCAGCTTGAGAACTGAAGCTTTCTTT. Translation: CASRLVSLRTEAFF.

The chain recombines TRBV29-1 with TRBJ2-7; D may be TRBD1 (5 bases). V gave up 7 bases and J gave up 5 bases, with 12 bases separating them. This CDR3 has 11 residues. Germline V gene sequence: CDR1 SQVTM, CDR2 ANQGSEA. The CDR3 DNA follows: TGCAGCGGGAGACAGCATCACGAGCAGTACTTC. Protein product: CSGRQHHEQYF.

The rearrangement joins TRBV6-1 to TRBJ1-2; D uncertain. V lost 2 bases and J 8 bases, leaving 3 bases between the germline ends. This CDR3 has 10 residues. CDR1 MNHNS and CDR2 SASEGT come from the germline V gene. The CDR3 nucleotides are TGTGCCAGCAGTGAATGGGGCTACACCTTC. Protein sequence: CASSEWGYTF.

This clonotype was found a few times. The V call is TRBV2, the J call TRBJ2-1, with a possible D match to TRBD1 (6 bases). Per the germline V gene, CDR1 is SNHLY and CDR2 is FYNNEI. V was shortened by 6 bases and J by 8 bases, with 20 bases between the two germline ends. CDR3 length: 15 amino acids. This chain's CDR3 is CASSVRWGLGDEQFF. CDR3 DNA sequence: TGTGCCAGCAGCGTTCGGTGGGGGCTGGGGGATGAGCAGTTCTTC.

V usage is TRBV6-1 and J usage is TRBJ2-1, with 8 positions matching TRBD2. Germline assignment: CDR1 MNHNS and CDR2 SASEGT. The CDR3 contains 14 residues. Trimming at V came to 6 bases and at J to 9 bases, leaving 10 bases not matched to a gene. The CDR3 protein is CASRPYRGGTEQFF. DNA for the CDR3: TGTGCCAGCAGACCTTATCGGGGGGGCACTGAGCAGTTCTTC.

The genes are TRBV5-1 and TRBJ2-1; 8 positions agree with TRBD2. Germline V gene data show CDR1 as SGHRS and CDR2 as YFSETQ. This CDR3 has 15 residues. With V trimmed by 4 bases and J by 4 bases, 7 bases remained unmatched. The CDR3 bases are TGCGCCAGCAGCCCGACCGGGGGGGGATACAATGAGCAGTTCTTC. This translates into CASSPTGGGYNEQFF. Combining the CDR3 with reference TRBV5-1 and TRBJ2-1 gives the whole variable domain KAGVTQTPRYLIKTRGQQVTLSCSPISGHRSVSWYQQTPGQGLQFLFEYFSETQRNKGNFPGRFSGRQFSNSRSEMNVSTLELGDSALYLCASSPTGGGYNEQFFGPGTRLTVL.

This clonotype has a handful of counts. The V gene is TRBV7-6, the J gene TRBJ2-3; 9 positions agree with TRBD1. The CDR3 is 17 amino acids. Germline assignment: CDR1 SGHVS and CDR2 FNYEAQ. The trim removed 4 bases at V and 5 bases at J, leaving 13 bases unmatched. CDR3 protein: CASSSTLGTGSGDTQYF. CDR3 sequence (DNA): TGTGCCAGCAGCTCTACACTCGGGACAGGGAGTGGAGATACGCAGTATTTT.

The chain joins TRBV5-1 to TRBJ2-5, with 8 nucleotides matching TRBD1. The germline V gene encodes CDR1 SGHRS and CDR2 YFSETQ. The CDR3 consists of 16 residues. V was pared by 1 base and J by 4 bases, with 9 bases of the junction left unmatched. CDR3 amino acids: CASSLYWAGGGETQYF. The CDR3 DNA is TGCGCCAGCAGCTTGTATTGGGCAGGGGGCGGAGAGACCCAGTACTTC.

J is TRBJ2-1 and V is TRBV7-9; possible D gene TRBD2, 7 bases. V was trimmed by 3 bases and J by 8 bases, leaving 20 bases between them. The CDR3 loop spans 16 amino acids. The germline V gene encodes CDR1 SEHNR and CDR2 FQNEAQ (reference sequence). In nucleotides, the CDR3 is TGTGCCAGCAGCTTCTCGCGGGGGCCGGGTTTGGATGAGCAGTTCTTC. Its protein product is CASSFSRGPGLDEQFF.

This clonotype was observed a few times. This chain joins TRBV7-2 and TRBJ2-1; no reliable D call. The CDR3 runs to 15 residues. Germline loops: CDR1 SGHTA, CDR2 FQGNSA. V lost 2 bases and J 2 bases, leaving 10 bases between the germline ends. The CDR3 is CASSLHPSAYNEQFF. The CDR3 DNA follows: TGTGCCAGCAGCTTACACCCCAGCGCCTACAATGAGCAGTTCTTC.

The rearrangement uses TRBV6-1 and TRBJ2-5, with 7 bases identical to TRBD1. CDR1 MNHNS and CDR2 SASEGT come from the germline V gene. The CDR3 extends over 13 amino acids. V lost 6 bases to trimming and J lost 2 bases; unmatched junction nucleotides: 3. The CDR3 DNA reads TGTGCCAGCAGCCGACAGGGTCAAGAGACCCAGTACTTC. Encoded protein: CASSRQGQETQYF.

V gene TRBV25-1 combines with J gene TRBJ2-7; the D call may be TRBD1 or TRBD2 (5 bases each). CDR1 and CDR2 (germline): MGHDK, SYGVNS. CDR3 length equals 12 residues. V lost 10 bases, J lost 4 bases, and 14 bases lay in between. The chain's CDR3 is CATGLGVYEQYF. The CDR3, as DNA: TGTGCCACGGGATTGGGGGTTTACGAGCAGTACTTC.

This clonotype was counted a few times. Here the CDR3 reads CASSHGPAQETQYF. CDR3 bases: TGTGCCAGCAGTCATGGGCCTGCACAAGAGACCCAGTACTTC. V is TRBV11-2 and J is TRBJ2-5; no reliable D call. In germline, CDR1 is SGHAT, CDR2 FQNNGV. This CDR3 is 14 amino acids long. Trimming removed 6 bases at V and 2 bases at J, with 13 bases between.

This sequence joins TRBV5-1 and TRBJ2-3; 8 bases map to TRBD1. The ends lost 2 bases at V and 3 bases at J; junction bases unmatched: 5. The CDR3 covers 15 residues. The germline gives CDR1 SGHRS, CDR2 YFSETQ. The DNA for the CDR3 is TGCGCCAGCAGCTTTCCTCGACAGGGGACAGATACGCAGTATTTT. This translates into CASSFPRQGTDTQYF.

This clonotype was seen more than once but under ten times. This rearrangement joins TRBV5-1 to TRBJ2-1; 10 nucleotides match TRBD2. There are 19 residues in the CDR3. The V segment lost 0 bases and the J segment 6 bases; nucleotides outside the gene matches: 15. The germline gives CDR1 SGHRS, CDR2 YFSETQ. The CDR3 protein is CASSLAASGGAKEINEQFF. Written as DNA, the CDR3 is TGCGCCAGCAGCTTGGCTGCTAGCGGGGGCGCCAAGGAGATCAATGAGCAGTTCTTC.

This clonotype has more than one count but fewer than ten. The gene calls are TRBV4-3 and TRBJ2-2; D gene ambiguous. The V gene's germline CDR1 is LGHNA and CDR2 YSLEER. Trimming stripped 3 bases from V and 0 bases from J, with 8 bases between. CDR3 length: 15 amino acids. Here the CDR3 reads CASSQEGANTGELFF. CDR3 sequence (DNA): TGCGCCAGCAGCCAGGAAGGCGCGAACACCGGGGAGCTGTTTTTT.